This T cell receptor beta chain was observed in a study of cytomegalovirus exposure and HLA in healthy donors. As concerns this clone: Antigen specificity is unknown.

The PCR ran on 60 Vbeta and 13 Jbeta primers. Using immunoSEQ multiplex PCR, the repertoire was profiled, and TCRdb retains in-frame clones only, with some absent. Counted here are 98,000 or so clones, about 80% occurring once; the ten biggest clones make up 5.8%. General study points: About 87% or about 30% of the time was how often most TCR beta V segments were productive, according to an earlier analysis.

Germline V gene sequence: CDR1 SGHAT, CDR2 FQNNGV. V lost 3 bases and J lost 6, with 12 bases in between. CDR3 length: 14 amino acids. Material for sequencing was PBMCs. The chain couples TRBV11-2 to TRBJ2-1; tentative D call: TRBD2 (6 bases). The receptor's source is a man in his 60s in good health and CMV-seropositive. The CDR3 nucleotides read TGTGCCAGCAGCTTTACTATCGGGGGCAATGAGCAGTTCTTC. Translated: CASSFTIGGNEQFF.